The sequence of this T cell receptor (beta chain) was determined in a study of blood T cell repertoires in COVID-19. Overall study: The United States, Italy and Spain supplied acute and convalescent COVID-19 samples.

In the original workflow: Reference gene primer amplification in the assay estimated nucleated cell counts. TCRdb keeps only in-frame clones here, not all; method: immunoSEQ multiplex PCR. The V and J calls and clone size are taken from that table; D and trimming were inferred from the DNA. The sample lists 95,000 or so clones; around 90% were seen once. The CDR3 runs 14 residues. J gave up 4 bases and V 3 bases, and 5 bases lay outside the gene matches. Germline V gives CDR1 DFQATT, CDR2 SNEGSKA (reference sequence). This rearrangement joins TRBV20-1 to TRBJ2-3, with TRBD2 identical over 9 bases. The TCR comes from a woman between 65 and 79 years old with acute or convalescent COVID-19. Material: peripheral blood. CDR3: CSASSSGVPDTQYF. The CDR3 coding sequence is TGCAGTGCTAGTTCTAGCGGGGTCCCAGATACGCAGTATTTT.